One sample yielded the 10 T cell receptor beta chains listed below, sequenced in a study of T cells in localized non-small cell lung cancer. Libraries were prepared by immunoSEQ multiplex PCR; TCRdb keeps only in-frame clonotypes and omits some of them. The data show approximately 40,000 clones, with about 86% seen just once and around 6.4% held by the top ten. The sequences come from peripheral blood, collected before any cancer treatment. These receptors all come from a man aged 35 to 69 with stage I lung adenocarcinoma.

The chain recombines TRBV6-5 with TRBJ2-1; 10 bases match TRBD1. The J segment lost 7 bases and the V segment lost 2 bases, leaving 5 bases of the junction unmatched. This CDR3 contains 15 residues. CDR1 is MNHEY, CDR2 SVGAGI, per germline. The DNA of the CDR3 is TGTGCCAGCAGTTACGACAGGGGGCGATTTAATGAGCAGTTCTTC. Its translation: CASSYDRGRFNEQFF.

The V and J genes are TRBV28 and TRBJ1-2; D might be TRBD1 (5 bases). Trimming pared 6 bases from V and 1 base from J, leaving 9 bases between. The germline CDR1 and CDR2 sequences are MDHEN and SYDVKM. The CDR3 length is 13 residues. CDR3 loop: CASRRQGNYGYTF. CDR3 DNA: TGTGCCAGCAGGCGTCAGGGTAACTATGGCTACACCTTC.

This chain connects TRBV13 to TRBJ1-2; weak D call: TRBD1 (6 bases). CDR3 length equals 12 residues. The ends were cut back, 5 bases at V and 7 bases at J, with 11 bases in the middle. The V gene's germline CDR1 is PRHDT and CDR2 FYEKMQ (reference sequence). The CDR3 sequence: CASSPEGVGYTF. CDR3 sequence (DNA): TGTGCCAGCAGCCCTGAGGGGGTTGGCTACACCTTC. Supplemented by reference TRBV13 and TRBJ1-2, the full variable domain reads AAGVIQSPRHLIKEKRETATLKCYPIPRHDTVYWYQQGPGQDPQFLISFYEKMQSDKGSIPDRFSAQQFSDYHSELNMSSLELGDSALYFCASSPEGVGYTFGSGTRLTVV.

This clone occurred once. The CDR3: CASSSGWASGSNEQFF. DNA of the CDR3: TGCGCCAGCAGTTCCGGGTGGGCTAGCGGGAGCAATGAGCAGTTCTTC. This chain uses TRBV4-3 with TRBJ2-1, with 10 bases identical to TRBD2. Unmatched junction bases numbered 11, after V lost 6 bases and J lost 6 bases. Germline V lookup: CDR1 LGHNA, CDR2 YSLEER. The CDR3 has 16 residues.

This chain joins TRBV5-4 and TRBJ1-1; 8 bases line up with TRBD1. CDR3 length: 17 residues. V was pared by 4 bases and J by 1 base, with 12 bases of the junction left unmatched. The V gene's germline CDR1 is SGHNT and CDR2 YYREEE (reference sequence). CDR3 sequence (DNA): TGTGCCAGCAGCCTCAAAGGCACAGGGGGTCAGAACACTGAAGCTTTCTTT. Its translation is CASSLKGTGGQNTEAFF.

The gene calls are TRBV27 and TRBJ2-3; TRBD2 matches 8 bases. Germline CDR1 reads MNHEY; CDR2 reads SMNVEV (reference sequence). With V trimmed by 4 bases and J by 1 base, 7 bases remained unmatched. The CDR3 totals 16 residues. The CDR3 sequence: CASSSRPAGGTDTQYF. CDR3 nucleotide sequence: TGTGCCAGCAGTTCCCGACCAGCGGGGGGCACAGATACGCAGTATTTT.

The chain joins TRBV4-2 to TRBJ1-4; 8 bases line up with TRBD1. In germline, CDR1 is LGHNA, CDR2 YNFKEQ. The length of the CDR3 is 18 residues. Trimming removed 4 bases from V and 4 bases from J; junction bases left unmatched: 14. The CDR3 DNA reads as TGTGCCAGCAGCCTCCGAAGCCAGAACAGGGGGGATAATGAAAAACTGTTTTTT. This sequence encodes CASSLRSQNRGDNEKLFF.

This clone was picked up a small number of times. V usage is TRBV7-9 and J usage is TRBJ2-7; 7 bases align to TRBD1. Trimming at V came to 5 bases and at J to 1 base, leaving 2 bases not matched to a gene. The CDR3 loop spans 13 amino acids. In germline, CDR1 is SEHNR, CDR2 FQNEAQ (reference sequence). The CDR3 loop reads CASSQGVSYEQYF. In DNA, the CDR3 is TGTGCCAGCAGCCAGGGGGTGTCCTACGAGCAGTACTTC.

Here the CDR3 reads CASSLTDGSYEQYF. The CDR3, as DNA: TGCGCCAGCAGCCTGACAGACGGCTCCTACGAGCAGTACTTC. The rearrangement links TRBV4-1 to TRBJ2-7; the D gene is possibly TRBD1 (5 bases). The germline V gene encodes CDR1 MGHRA and CDR2 YSYEKL. This CDR3 is built from 14 residues. Deletions cut 4 bases from V and 0 bases from J, with 10 bases between.

This clone was observed a single time. The chain links TRBV9 to TRBJ2-2; a weak D match, TRBD1 (6 bases). Germline-derived CDR1 and CDR2 are SGDLS and YYNGEE. V was clipped by 6 bases and J by 4 bases, with 16 bases between them. CDR3 length: 15 residues. In DNA, the CDR3 is TGTGCCAGCACCCCGAGTACAGGGACCACCGGGGAGCTGTTTTTT. Translation gives CASTPSTGTTGELFF.